These 18 T cell receptor beta chains were sequenced from one sample in a study of blood T cell repertoires in COVID-19. Assay: immunoSEQ multiplex PCR; the TCRdb copy retains only in-frame clones and omits some. This sample has more than 80,000 clones, with 86% found just once. Sample: peripheral blood. All receptors come from a man at least 80 years old with acute or convalescent COVID-19.

The chain combines TRBV20-1 with TRBJ2-1; 7 positions match TRBD2. The germline gives CDR1 DFQATT, CDR2 SNEGSKA (reference sequence). Trimming removed 3 bases from V and 3 bases from J; junction bases left unmatched: 2. This CDR3 contains 13 residues. The DNA of the CDR3 is TGCAGTGCTAGTAGCGGGTTCTACAATGAGCAGTTCTTC. It is translated as CSASSGFYNEQFF.

The V gene is TRBV6-2 or TRBV6-3, the J gene TRBJ2-1; possible D gene TRBD1, 5 bases. V was pared by 2 bases and J by 3 bases, with 5 bases between. The CDR3 length is 13 residues. Germline V gene sequence: CDR1 MNHEY, CDR2 SVGEGT. The CDR3 protein is CASSYDSYNEQFF. The CDR3 coding sequence is TGTGCCAGCAGTTACGACAGCTACAATGAGCAGTTCTTC.

The CDR3 nucleotides are TGCGCCAGCAGTGGGCAGGGGCAAGACTATGGCTACACCTTC. Residues: CASSGQGQDYGYTF. This sequence joins TRBV10-2 and TRBJ1-2, with D possibly TRBD1 on 6 matching bases. Germline assignment: CDR1 WSHSY and CDR2 SAAADI. CDR3 length: 14 amino acids. V lost 4 bases and J lost 3, with 12 bases in between.

V gene TRBV21-1 combines with J gene TRBJ2-7; the table gives TRBD2 as D, unverified against the DNA. TRBV21-1 counts as a pseudogene. The CDR3 runs 16 residues. The CDR3 spells CASSPSIAGGPSEQYF. CDR3 coding DNA: TGTGCCAGCAGCCCCTCGATAGCGGGAGGGCCTTCCGAGCAGTACTTC.

The chain combines TRBV5-6 with TRBJ1-2; no clear D gene. Per the germline V gene, CDR1 is SGHDT and CDR2 is YYEEEE. The CDR3 totals 11 residues. The germline V and J ends were trimmed by 1 base and 6 bases, with 4 bases remaining between them. In nucleotides, the CDR3 is TGTGCCAGCAGCTTGACAGATGGCTACACCTTC. Protein product: CASSLTDGYTF.

The chain couples TRBV5-3 to TRBJ1-4, with a weak D call TRBD1 (6 bases). TRBV5-3 is identified as an open reading frame with a role that is uncertain. Trimming took 4 bases from V and 4 from J, leaving 20 bases between them. There are 17 residues in the CDR3. CDR3 DNA sequence: TGTGCCAGAAGCCAAGAGCCCAGGGGCCCGGATAATGAAAAACTGTTTTTT. Amino acids: CARSQEPRGPDNEKLFF.

The chain couples TRBV15 to TRBJ2-1; D might be TRBD1 (5 bases). V was shortened by 4 bases and J by 9 bases, with 13 bases between the two germline ends. Germline lookup yields CDR1 LNHNV and CDR2 YYDKDF (reference sequence). CDR3 length equals 13 residues. CDR3 sequence reads: CATSKDHQGEQFF. The CDR3 DNA reads as TGTGCCACCAGCAAAGATCACCAGGGTGAGCAGTTCTTC.

This chain links TRBV9 with TRBJ2-2; 12 nucleotides match TRBD1. The CDR3 contains 19 residues. The ends lost 0 bases at V and 7 bases at J; junction bases unmatched: 13. Germline V gene lookup returns CDR1 SGDLS and CDR2 YYNGEE. The CDR3, as DNA: TGTGCCAGCAGCGTAGGATTCTCCGGGACAGGGGGCTTAGGCGGGGAGCTGTTTTTT. This translates into CASSVGFSGTGGLGGELFF. The full variable domain, rest sourced from reference TRBV9 and TRBJ2-2, is DSGVTQTPKHLITATGQRVTLRCSPRSGDLSVYWYQQSLDQGLQFLIQYYNGEERAKGNILERFSAQQFPDLHSELNLSSLELGDSALYFCASSVGFSGTGGLGGELFFGEGSRLTVL.

CDR3 bases: TGTGCCAGTAACAGACAAATTGGAAACACCATATATTTT. Protein sequence: CASNRQIGNTIYF. The chain recombines TRBV19 with TRBJ1-3; D is undetermined. The CDR3 sequence is 13 residues long. The V end lost 7 bases, the J end lost 3 bases, and 10 bases lay between the germline ends. CDR1 is LNHDA, CDR2 SQIVND, per germline (reference sequence).

The chain carries TRBV5-4 and TRBJ2-7; D possibly corresponds to TRBD1 (5 bases). Trimming took off 4 bases at V and 3 bases at J, with 20 bases between the two ends. The V gene's germline CDR1 is SGHNT and CDR2 YYREEE (reference sequence). The CDR3 loop spans 16 amino acids. The CDR3 here is CASSPGPRVSVYEQYF. CDR3 nucleotides: TGTGCCAGCAGCCCTGGGCCCAGGGTATCAGTCTACGAGCAGTACTTC.

The chain is built from TRBV6-5 and TRBJ1-3; D ambiguous. The germline gives CDR1 MNHEY, CDR2 SVGAGI. This CDR3 is 13 amino acids long. The germline V and J ends were trimmed by 6 bases and 0 bases, with 6 bases remaining between them. The CDR3 spells CASRHVSGNTIYF. The CDR3 DNA is TGTGCCAGCAGACACGTCTCTGGAAACACCATATATTTT.

The gene calls are TRBV18 and TRBJ2-1; the D gene is possibly TRBD2 (6 bases). This CDR3 is 14 amino acids long. Germline lookup yields CDR1 KGHSH and CDR2 LQKENI. Trimming removed 2 bases at V and 2 bases at J, with 7 bases between. The CDR3 protein is CASSPSSAYNEQFF. CDR3 bases: TGTGCCAGCTCACCATCTAGCGCCTACAATGAGCAGTTCTTC.

J is TRBJ1-4 and V is TRBV10-3; 7 nucleotides agree with TRBD1. The trim removed 5 bases at V and 3 bases at J, leaving 0 bases unmatched. CDR3 length: 13 residues. From germline, CDR1 is ENHRY and CDR2 SYGVKD. This chain's CDR3 is CAISTGANEKLFF. CDR3 sequence (DNA): TGTGCCATCAGTACAGGGGCTAATGAAAAACTGTTTTTT.

With respect to this clone: The identical CDR3 is also encoded by other nucleotide sequences in the sample. This sequence joins TRBV29-1 and TRBJ1-1, with TRBD1 as a possible D gene (6 bases). This CDR3 has 11 residues. V was cut by 6 bases and J by 5 bases, with 10 bases left in between. Germline V gives CDR1 SQVTM, CDR2 ANQGSEA. CDR3 region: CSVARGTEAFF. DNA for the CDR3: TGCAGCGTGGCCAGGGGTACTGAAGCTTTCTTT.

This chain connects TRBV14 to TRBJ2-1; D might be TRBD2 (6 bases). CDR1 and CDR2 from the germline V gene are SGHDN and FVKESK. This CDR3 is 13 amino acids long. Trimming left V 1 base short and J 9 bases short, with 10 bases between. The CDR3 loop is CASSQVSGGEQFF. CDR3 coding DNA: TGTGCCAGCAGCCAAGTTAGCGGAGGTGAGCAGTTCTTC.

The chain uses TRBV5-4 and TRBJ1-2; D is uncertain. Trimming took 0 bases from V and 8 from J, leaving 20 bases between them. The CDR3 covers 16 residues. The V gene's germline CDR1 is SGHNT and CDR2 YYREEE (reference sequence). CDR3 bases: TGTGCCAGCAGCTTGGTTTCCGCGCGGGGAGACGGGGGCTACACCTTC. Translating gives CASSLVSARGDGGYTF.

This chain links TRBV7-3 with TRBJ2-1, with TRBD1 as a possible D gene (5 bases). There are 13 residues in the CDR3. V was shortened by 2 bases and J by 5 bases, with 7 bases between the two germline ends. The germline V gene has CDR1 SGHTA and CDR2 FQGTGA. The CDR3 loop reads CASSLGRDNEQFF. As DNA, the CDR3 is TGTGCCAGCAGCTTAGGCAGGGACAATGAGCAGTTCTTC.

The V call is TRBV28, the J call TRBJ1-6; unclear D gene. Germline-derived CDR1 and CDR2 are MDHEN and SYDVKM. Trimming pared 6 bases from V and 6 bases from J, leaving 6 bases between. This CDR3 spans 12 amino acids. The DNA of the CDR3 is TGTGCCAGCAGCCCCAGTAATTCACCCCTCCACTTT. This translates into CASSPSNSPLHF.